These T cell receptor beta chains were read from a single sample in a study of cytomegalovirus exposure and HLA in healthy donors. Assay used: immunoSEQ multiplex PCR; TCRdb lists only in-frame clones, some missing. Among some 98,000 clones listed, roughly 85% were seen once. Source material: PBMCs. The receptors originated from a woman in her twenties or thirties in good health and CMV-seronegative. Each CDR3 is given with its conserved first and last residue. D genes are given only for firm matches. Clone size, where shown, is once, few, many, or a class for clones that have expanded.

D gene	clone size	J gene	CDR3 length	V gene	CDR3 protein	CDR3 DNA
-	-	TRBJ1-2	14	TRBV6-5	CASSYSDRNYGYTF	TGTGCCAGCAGTTACTCCGACAGGAACTATGGCTACACCTTC
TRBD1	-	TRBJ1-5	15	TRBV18	CASSPRTGNNQPQHF	TGTGCCAGCTCACCTAGGACAGGGAATAATCAGCCCCAGCATTTT
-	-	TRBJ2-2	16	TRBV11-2	CASSPSAGIDTGELFF	TGTGCCAGCAGCCCCTCAGCAGGGATAGACACCGGGGAGCTGTTTTTT
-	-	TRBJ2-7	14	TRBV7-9	CASSPHPGVHEQYF	TGTGCCAGCAGCCCCCACCCCGGGGTCCACGAGCAGTACTTC
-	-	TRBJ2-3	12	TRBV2	CASRQGPDTQYF	TGTGCCAGCAGACAGGGACCAGATACGCAGTATTTT
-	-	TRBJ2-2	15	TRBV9	CASSVGGRNTGELFF	TGTGCCAGCAGCGTAGGTGGCAGAAACACCGGGGAGCTGTTTTTT
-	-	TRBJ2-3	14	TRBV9	CASSVDSGSDTQYF	TGTGCCAGCAGCGTAGATTCAGGGTCGGATACGCAGTATTTT
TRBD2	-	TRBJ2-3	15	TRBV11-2	CANSPGWEGTDTQYF	TGTGCCAACAGCCCCGGTTGGGAGGGTACAGATACGCAGTATTTT
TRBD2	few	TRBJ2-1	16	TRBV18	CASSLGSGTSYNEQFF	TGTGCCAGCTCACTGGGGAGCGGGACCTCCTACAATGAGCAGTTCTTC
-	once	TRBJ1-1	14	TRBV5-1	CASREAPMNTEAFF	TGCGCCAGCAGGGAGGCGCCAATGAACACTGAAGCTTTCTTT
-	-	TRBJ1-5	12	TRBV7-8	CASSLLLQPQHF	TGTGCCAGCAGCTTATTATTGCAGCCCCAGCATTTT
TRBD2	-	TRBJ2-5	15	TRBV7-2	CASSFRTSGRETQYF	TGTGCCAGCAGCTTCAGGACTAGCGGGAGGGAGACCCAGTACTTC
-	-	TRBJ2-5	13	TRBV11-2	CASSFGARETQYF	TGTGCCAGCAGCTTCGGAGCGAGAGAGACCCAGTACTTC
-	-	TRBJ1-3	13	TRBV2	CASYRVEGNTIYF	TGTGCCAGCTACAGGGTGGAGGGAAACACCATATATTTT
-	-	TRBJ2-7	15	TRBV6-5	CASSRTTSSYYEQYF	TGTGCCAGCAGTCGCACCACCAGTTCTTACTACGAGCAGTACTTC
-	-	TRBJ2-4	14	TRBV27	CASTQSLAKNIQYF	TGTGCCAGCACCCAGTCCCTAGCCAAAAACATTCAGTACTTC
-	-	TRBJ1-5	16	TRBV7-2	CASSSFGQNSNQPQHF	TGTGCCAGCAGCTCTTTTGGGCAGAATAGCAATCAGCCCCAGCATTTT
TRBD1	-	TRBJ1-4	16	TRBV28	CASSLGQGALNEKLFF	TGTGCCAGCAGTTTGGGGCAGGGGGCGTTAAATGAAAAACTGTTTTTT
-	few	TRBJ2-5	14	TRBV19	CASKDARGRETQYF	TGTGCCAGTAAAGATGCGCGGGGGCGAGAGACCCAGTACTTC
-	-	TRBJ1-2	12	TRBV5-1	CASSLGGSGYTF	TGCGCCAGCAGCTTGGGCGGGTCTGGCTACACCTTC
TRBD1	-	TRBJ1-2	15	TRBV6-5	CASRPLDRANYGYTF	TGTGCCAGCAGACCACTGGACAGGGCTAACTATGGCTACACCTTC
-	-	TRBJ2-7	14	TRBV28	CASSPDRTSYEQYF	TGTGCCAGCAGTCCCGATAGGACATCCTACGAGCAGTACTTC
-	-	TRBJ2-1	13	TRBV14	CASSQYRANEQFF	TGTGCCAGCAGCCAATACAGGGCTAATGAGCAGTTCTTC
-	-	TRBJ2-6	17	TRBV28	CASSSPRGRWGANVLTF	TGTGCCAGCAGTTCCCCTAGGGGCCGGTGGGGGGCCAACGTCCTGACTTTC
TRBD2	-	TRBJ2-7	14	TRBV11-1	CASSRGRGAYEQYF	TGTGCCAGCAGCCGAGGACGGGGGGCCTACGAGCAGTACTTC
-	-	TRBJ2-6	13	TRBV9	CASSESGANVLTF	TGTGCCAGCTCTGAGTCTGGGGCCAACGTCCTGACTTTC
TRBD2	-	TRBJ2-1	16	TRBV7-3	CASSPRVGDYMGEQFF	TGTGCCAGCAGCCCCCGAGTTGGGGACTACATGGGTGAGCAGTTCTTC
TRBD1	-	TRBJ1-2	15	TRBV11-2	CASSGWTGTGYGYTF	TGTGCCAGCAGCGGCTGGACAGGGACTGGCTATGGCTACACCTTC
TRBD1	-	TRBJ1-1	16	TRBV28	CASSFIRRDREKGAFF	TGTGCCAGCAGTTTCATAAGAAGGGACAGGGAAAAAGGAGCTTTCTTT
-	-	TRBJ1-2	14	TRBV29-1	CSVEAEGQAHGYTF	TGCAGCGTTGAAGCCGAGGGCCAAGCCCATGGCTACACCTTC
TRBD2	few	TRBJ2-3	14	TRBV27	CASTLGGGSNTQYF	TGTGCCAGCACCCTCGGGGGGGGCTCGAATACGCAGTATTTT
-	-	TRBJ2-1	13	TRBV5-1	CASSPRSYNEQFF	TGCGCCAGCAGTCCCCGTTCCTACAATGAGCAGTTCTTC
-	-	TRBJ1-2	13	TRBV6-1	CASGGETGYGYTF	TGTGCCAGCGGGGGCGAGACAGGCTATGGCTACACCTTC
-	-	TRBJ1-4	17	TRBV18	CASSSWGAYATNEKLFF	TGTGCCAGCTCATCCTGGGGAGCCTATGCAACTAATGAAAAACTGTTTTTT
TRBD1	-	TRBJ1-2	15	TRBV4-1	CASSQDDRGRDGYTF	TGCGCCAGCAGCCAAGATGACAGGGGGCGCGATGGCTACACCTTC
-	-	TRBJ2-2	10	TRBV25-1	CARRGRELFF	TGTGCCAGAAGGGGTCGGGAGCTGTTTTTT
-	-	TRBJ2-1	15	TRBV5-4	CASSWGLSSYNEQFF	TGTGCCAGCAGCTGGGGCCTTAGCTCCTACAATGAGCAGTTCTTC
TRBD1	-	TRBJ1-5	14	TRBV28	CASSRDRANQPQHF	TGTGCCAGCAGTAGAGACAGGGCAAACCAGCCCCAGCATTTT
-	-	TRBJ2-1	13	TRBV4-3	CASSPGTNNEQFF	TGCGCCAGCAGCCCCGGGACAAACAATGAGCAGTTCTTC
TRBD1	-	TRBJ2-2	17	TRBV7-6	CASRTPEGTGDPGELFF	TGTGCCAGCAGAACACCCGAGGGGACAGGGGATCCCGGGGAGCTGTTTTTT
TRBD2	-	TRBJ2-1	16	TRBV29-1	CSVEDPVRGFYNEQFF	TGCAGCGTTGAAGATCCGGTGCGGGGGTTCTACAATGAGCAGTTCTTC
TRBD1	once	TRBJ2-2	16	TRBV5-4	CASRRDRGRTSGELFF	TGTGCCAGCAGAAGGGACAGGGGGCGAACATCCGGGGAGCTGTTTTTT
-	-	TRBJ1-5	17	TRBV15	CATSRTPGRADNQPQHF	TGTGCCACCAGCAGGACTCCGGGCAGGGCCGACAATCAGCCCCAGCATTTT
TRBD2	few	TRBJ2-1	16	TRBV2	CASSVTASGRANEQFF	TGTGCCAGCAGTGTTACGGCTAGCGGGAGGGCGAATGAGCAGTTCTTC
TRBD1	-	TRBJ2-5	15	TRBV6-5	CASSQGQGKRETQYF	TGTGCCAGCAGTCAAGGACAGGGCAAACGGGAGACCCAGTACTTC
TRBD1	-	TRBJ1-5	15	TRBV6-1	CASRPRDRGHQPQHF	TGTGCCAGCAGGCCCCGGGACAGGGGGCATCAGCCCCAGCATTTT
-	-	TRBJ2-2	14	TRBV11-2	CASSSLQGAGELFF	TGTGCCAGCAGTTCACTTCAAGGGGCCGGGGAGCTGTTTTTT
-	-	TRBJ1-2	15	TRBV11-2	CASSSIRGGNYGYTF	TGTGCCAGCAGCTCGATCAGGGGTGGGAACTATGGCTACACCTTC
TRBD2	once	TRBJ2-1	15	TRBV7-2	CASSLVDSGRFEQFF	TGTGCCAGCAGCTTAGTTGATAGCGGGAGATTTGAGCAGTTCTTC
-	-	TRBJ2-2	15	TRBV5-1	CASSPSRGSTGELFF	TGCGCCAGCAGCCCCAGTCGGGGGAGTACCGGGGAGCTGTTTTTT
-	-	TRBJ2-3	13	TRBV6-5	CASSYGPADTQYF	TGTGCCAGCAGCTACGGGCCGGCAGATACGCAGTATTTT
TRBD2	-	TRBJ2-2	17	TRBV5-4	CASRPSGGARNTGELFF	TGTGCCAGCAGACCTAGCGGGGGGGCCAGGAACACCGGGGAGCTGTTTTTT
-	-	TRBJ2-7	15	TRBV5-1	CASSLGGSGSYEQYF	TGCGCCAGCAGCTTGGGGGGTAGCGGCTCCTACGAGCAGTACTTC
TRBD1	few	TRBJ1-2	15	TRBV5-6	CASSFLGTGNYGYTF	TGTGCCAGCAGCTTTCTCGGGACAGGGAACTATGGCTACACCTTC
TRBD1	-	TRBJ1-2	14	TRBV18	CASLPGQGASGYTF	TGTGCCAGCTTACCGGGACAGGGGGCGAGTGGCTACACCTTC